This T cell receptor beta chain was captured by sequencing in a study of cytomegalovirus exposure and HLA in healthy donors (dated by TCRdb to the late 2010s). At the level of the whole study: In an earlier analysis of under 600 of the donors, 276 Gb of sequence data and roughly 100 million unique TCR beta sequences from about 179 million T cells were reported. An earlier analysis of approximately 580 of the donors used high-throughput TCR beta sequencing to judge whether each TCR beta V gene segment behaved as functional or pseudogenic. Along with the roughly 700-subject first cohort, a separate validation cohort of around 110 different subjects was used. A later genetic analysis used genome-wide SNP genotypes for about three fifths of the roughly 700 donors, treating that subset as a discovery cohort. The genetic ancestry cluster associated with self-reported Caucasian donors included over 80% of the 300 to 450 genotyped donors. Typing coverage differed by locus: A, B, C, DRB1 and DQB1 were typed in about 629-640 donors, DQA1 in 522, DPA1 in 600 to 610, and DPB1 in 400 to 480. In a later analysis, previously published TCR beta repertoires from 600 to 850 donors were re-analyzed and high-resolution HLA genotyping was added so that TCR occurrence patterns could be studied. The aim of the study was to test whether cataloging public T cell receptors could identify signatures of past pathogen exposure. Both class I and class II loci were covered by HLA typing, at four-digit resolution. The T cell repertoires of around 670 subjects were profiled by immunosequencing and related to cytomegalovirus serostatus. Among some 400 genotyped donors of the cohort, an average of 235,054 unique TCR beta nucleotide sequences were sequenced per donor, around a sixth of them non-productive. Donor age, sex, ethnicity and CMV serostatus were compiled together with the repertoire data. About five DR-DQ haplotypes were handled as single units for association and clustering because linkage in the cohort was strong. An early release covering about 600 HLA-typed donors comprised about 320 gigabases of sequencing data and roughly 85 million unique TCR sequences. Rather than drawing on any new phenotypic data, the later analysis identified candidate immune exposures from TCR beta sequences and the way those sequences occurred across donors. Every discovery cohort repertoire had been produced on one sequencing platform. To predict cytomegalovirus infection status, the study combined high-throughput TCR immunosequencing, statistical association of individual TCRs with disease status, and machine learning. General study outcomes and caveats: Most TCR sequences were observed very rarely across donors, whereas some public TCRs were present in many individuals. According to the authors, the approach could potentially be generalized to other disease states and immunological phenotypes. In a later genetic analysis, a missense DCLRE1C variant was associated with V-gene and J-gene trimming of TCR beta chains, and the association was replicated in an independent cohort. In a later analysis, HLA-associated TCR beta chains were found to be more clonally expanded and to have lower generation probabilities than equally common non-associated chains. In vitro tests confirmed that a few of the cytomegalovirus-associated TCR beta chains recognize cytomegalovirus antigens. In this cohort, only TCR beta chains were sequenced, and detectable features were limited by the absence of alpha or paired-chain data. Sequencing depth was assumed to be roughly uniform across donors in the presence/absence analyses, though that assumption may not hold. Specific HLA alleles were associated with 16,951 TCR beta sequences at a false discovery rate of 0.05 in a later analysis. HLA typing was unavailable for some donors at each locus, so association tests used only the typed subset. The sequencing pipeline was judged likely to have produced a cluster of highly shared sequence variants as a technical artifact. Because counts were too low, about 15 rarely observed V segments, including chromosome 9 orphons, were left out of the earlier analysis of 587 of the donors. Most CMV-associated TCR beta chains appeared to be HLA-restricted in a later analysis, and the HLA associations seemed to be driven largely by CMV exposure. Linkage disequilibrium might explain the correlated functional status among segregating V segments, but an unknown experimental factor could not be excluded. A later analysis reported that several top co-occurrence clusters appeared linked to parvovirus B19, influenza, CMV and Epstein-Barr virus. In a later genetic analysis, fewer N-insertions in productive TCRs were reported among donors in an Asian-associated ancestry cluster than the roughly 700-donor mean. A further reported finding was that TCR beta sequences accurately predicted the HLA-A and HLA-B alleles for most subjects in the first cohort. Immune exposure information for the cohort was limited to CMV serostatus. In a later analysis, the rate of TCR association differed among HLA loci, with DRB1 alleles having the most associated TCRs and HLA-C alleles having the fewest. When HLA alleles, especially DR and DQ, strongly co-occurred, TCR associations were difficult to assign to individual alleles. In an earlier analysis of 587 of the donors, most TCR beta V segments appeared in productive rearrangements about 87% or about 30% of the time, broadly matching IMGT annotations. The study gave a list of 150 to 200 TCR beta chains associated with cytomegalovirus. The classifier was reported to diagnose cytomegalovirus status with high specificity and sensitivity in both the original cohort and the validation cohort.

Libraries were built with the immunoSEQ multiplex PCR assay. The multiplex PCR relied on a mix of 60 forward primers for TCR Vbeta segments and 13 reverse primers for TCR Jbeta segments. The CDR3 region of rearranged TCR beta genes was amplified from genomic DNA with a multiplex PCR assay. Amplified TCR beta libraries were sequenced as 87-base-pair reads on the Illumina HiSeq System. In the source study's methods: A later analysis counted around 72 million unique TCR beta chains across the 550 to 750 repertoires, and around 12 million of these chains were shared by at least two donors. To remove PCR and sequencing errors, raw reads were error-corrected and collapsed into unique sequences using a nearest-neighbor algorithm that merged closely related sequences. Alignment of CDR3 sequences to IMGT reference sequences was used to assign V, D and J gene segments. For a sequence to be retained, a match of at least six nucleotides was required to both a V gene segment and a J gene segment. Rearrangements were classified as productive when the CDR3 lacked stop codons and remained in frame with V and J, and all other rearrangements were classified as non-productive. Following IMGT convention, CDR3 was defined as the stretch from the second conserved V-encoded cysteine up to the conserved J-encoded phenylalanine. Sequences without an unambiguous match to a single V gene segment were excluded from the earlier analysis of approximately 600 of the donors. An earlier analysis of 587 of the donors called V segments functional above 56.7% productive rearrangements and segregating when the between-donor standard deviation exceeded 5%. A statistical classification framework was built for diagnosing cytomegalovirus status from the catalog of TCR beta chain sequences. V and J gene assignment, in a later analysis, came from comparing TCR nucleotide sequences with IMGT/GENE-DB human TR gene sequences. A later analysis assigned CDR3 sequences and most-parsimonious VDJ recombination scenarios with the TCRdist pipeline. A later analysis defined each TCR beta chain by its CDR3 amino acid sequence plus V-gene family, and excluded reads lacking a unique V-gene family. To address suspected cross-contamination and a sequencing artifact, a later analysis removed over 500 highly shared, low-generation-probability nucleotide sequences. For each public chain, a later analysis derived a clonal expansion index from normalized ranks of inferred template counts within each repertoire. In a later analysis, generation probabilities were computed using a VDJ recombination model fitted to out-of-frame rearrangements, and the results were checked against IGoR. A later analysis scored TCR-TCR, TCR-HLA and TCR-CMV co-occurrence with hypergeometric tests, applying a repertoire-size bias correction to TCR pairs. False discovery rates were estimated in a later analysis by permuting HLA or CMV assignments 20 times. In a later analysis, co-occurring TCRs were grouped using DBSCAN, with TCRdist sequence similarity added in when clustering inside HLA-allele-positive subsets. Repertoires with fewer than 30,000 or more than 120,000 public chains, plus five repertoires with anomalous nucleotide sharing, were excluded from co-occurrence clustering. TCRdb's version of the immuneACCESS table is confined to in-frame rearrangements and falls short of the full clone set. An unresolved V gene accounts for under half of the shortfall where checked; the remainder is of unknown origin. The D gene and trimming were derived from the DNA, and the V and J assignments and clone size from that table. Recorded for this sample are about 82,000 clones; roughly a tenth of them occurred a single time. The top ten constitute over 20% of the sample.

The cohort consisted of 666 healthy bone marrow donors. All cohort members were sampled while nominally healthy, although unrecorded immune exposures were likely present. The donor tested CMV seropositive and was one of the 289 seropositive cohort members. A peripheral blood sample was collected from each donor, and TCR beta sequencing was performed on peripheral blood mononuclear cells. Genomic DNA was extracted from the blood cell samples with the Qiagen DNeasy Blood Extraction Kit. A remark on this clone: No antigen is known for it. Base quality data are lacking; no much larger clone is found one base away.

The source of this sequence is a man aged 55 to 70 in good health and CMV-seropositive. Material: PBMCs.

Read as DNA, the sequence is TGTGCCTGGAGTGGTCTAGCGGGGGGGCGAGAAGAGACCCAGTACTTC. Translated, this is CAWSGLAGGREETQYF. The sequence is built from TRBV30 and TRBJ2-5, with TRBD2 matching 12 junction bases. CDR1 and CDR2, per the germline V gene (reference sequence), are GTSNPN and SVGIG. The CDR3 goes from the cysteine to the phenylalanine over 16 residues. Just the 48-base CDR3 DNA is kept, in frame starting at base 1. Here V drops 1 base and J drops 3 bases, and the junction holds 6 bases not matched to any gene.